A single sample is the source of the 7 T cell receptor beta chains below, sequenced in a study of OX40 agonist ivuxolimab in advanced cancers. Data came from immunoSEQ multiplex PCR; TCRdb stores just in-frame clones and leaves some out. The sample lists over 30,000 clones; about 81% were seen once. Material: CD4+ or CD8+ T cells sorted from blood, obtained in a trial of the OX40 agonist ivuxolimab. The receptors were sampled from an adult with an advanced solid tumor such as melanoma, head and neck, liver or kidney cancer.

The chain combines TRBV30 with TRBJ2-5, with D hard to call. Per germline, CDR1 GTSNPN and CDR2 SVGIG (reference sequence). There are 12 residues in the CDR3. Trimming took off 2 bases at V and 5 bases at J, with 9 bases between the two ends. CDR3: CAWSILTETQYF. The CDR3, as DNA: TGTGCCTGGAGTATACTTACGGAGACCCAGTACTTC. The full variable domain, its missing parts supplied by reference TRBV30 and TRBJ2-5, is SQTIHQWPATLVQPVGSPLSLECTVEGTSNPNLYWYRQAAGRGLQLLFYSVGIGQISSEVPQNLSASRPQDRQFILSSKKLLLSDSGFYLCAWSILTETQYFGPGTRLLVL.

CDR3 nucleotides: TGTGCCAGCAGTTTATGGCAGGCGAAGCTGTTTTTT. Translation gives CASSLWQAKLFF. J is TRBJ2-2 and V is TRBV28, with D unresolved. CDR3 size: 12 residues. With 0 bases removed from V and 12 bases from J, the gap between germline ends came to 8 bases. Germline loops: CDR1 MDHEN, CDR2 SYDVKM.

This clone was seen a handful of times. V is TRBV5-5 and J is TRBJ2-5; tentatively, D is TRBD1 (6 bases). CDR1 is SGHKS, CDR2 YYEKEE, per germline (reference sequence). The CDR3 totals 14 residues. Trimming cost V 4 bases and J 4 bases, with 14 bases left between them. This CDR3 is CASSPQTGSETQYF. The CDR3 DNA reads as TGTGCCAGCAGCCCCCAGACAGGCTCAGAGACCCAGTACTTC.

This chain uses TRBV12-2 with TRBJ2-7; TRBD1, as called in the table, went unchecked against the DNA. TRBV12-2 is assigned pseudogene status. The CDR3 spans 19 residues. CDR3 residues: CASRPGGIRGRGEIYEQYF. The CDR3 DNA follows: TGTGCAAGTCGCCCTGGAGGGATCAGGGGGCGCGGGGAAATCTACGAGCAGTACTTC.

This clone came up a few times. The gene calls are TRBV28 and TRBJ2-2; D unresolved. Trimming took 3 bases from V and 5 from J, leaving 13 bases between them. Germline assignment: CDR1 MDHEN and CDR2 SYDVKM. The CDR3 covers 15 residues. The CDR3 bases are TGTGCCAGCAGTTTTATAGACGAAGGGACCGGGGAGCTGTTTTTT. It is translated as CASSFIDEGTGELFF. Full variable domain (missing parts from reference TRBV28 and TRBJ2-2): DVKVTQSSRYLVKRTGEKVFLECVQDMDHENMFWYRQDPGLGLRLIYFSYDVKMKEKGDIPEGYSVSREKKERFSLILESASTNQTSMYLCASSFIDEGTGELFFGEGSRLTVL.

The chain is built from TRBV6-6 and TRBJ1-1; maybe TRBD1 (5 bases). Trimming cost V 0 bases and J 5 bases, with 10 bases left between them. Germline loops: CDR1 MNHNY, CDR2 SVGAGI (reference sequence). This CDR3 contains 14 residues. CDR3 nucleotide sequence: TGTGCCAGCAGTTACTCCGGGGGTTATACTGAAGCTTTCTTT. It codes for CASSYSGGYTEAFF.

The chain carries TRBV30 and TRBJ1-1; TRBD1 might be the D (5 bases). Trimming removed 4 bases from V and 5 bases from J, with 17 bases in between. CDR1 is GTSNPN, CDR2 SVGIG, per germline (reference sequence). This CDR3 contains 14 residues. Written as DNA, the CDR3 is TGTGCCTGGACCAAATTAGGGACCGGGACTGAAGCTTTCTTT. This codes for CAWTKLGTGTEAFF.